This T cell receptor beta chain is drawn from a study of blood T cell repertoires in COVID-19. Clones were read by immunoSEQ multiplex PCR, and TCRdb kept only the in-frame ones, dropping some. The table shows over 30,000 clones, with around 90% occurring only once. The CDR3 length is 16 residues. The V gene's germline CDR1 is SGHNT and CDR2 YYREEE (reference sequence). J gave up 6 bases and V 2 bases, and 7 bases lay outside the gene matches. Sequences were obtained from peripheral blood. J is TRBJ2-2 and V is TRBV5-4, with 10 bases that match TRBD2. This TCR derives from a man aged 65-85 years with acute or convalescent COVID-19. The CDR3 DNA sequence: TGTGCCAGCAGCTTCGGGCTAGCGGGAGTCTCCGGGGAGCTGTTTTTT. This encodes CASSFGLAGVSGELFF.